The clone carrying this T cell receptor beta chain was counted only a few times. No antigen is known for it. The CDR3 extends over 18 amino acids. Trimming pared 0 bases from V and 4 bases from J, leaving 16 bases between. The germline V gene has CDR1 LGHNA and CDR2 YNFKEQ. The data belong to a study of identical twins. Template switching, a step in the protocol, added a universal primer site, and cDNA carried unique molecular identifiers. TCRdb ran MiXCR on the 5' RACE reads and lists one entry per CDR3 protein. The sample has roughly 1,500,000 distinct CDR3 sequences; around 33% are singletons. General study findings and limits: The study reached conclusions through statistical analysis that was cross-sectional, not following the same donors.

Everyone who gave samples was a healthy Caucasian. This rearrangement joins TRBV4-2 to TRBJ1-6, with D uncertain. Sequencing was done on a sample of cord blood. The receptor was derived from a newborn girl in good health. The CDR3 spells CASSQDFPPRIYNSPLHF. Written as DNA, the CDR3 is TGTGCCAGCAGCCAAGATTTCCCCCCGCGGATATATAATTCACCCCTCCACTTT.